The 27 T cell receptor beta chains given below trace back to one sample, sequenced in a study of shared clonotypes between healthy human individuals. Here immunoSEQ multiplex PCR was the method, and the copy in TCRdb shows in-frame clones only, minus some. The sample lists over a million clones, 98% seen once, with roughly 0.35% in the top ten. Sequenced sample: naive CD4+ T cells sorted from blood. Specified subset: CD45RA+ positively selected. The origin of the receptors is a young man in good health.

As for this clone: Other nucleotide sequences in the sample specify the same CDR3. The chain carries TRBV11-2 and TRBJ2-1; D gene uncertain. The V end was cut by 1 base, the J end by 1 base, with 5 bases between. Germline V CDR1 and CDR2: SGHAT, FQNNGV. The CDR3 is 14 amino acids. The CDR3 DNA reads as TGTGCCAGCAGCTTAGCCCAGTCCTACAATGAGCAGTTCTTC. This encodes CASSLAQSYNEQFF.

J is TRBJ2-7 and V is TRBV9; D gene uncertain. Trimming stripped 0 bases from V and 7 bases from J, with 14 bases between. The CDR3 loop spans 14 amino acids. Looked up from germline, CDR1 is SGDLS and CDR2 is YYNGEE. Here the CDR3 DNA reads TGTGCCAGCAGCGTAGACCCAGGATTGGGGGAGCAGTACTTC. Protein: CASSVDPGLGEQYF.

The chain employs TRBV6-1 and TRBJ2-2; 8 nucleotides agree with TRBD1. CDR1 is MNHNS and CDR2 is SASEGT in the germline V gene. V lost 2 bases, J lost 5 bases, and 10 bases stayed unmatched. This CDR3 has 17 residues. CDR3 protein: CASSELGTGYRTGELFF. The CDR3 DNA sequence: TGTGCCAGCAGTGAATTGGGGACAGGATATAGAACCGGGGAGCTGTTTTTT.

The chain combines TRBV6-5 with TRBJ2-1, with D possibly being TRBD2 (6 bases). V lost 9 bases and J 5 bases, leaving 17 bases between the germline ends. Germline CDR1 is MNHEY and CDR2 is SVGAGI. The length of the CDR3 is 14 residues. This CDR3 is CASQPGLVDNEQFF. DNA for the CDR3: TGTGCCAGTCAACCGGGACTGGTCGACAATGAGCAGTTCTTC.

Details on this clone: The sample contains more than one DNA sequence encoding this CDR3. The chain uses TRBV5-1 and TRBJ2-3, with D uncertain. The germline gives CDR1 SGHRS, CDR2 YFSETQ. The CDR3 covers 11 residues. The ends were cut back, 4 bases at V and 6 bases at J, with 6 bases in the middle. CDR3 loop: CASSDLDTQYF. CDR3 nucleotide sequence: TGCGCCAGCAGCGACTTGGATACGCAGTATTTT.

The CDR3 DNA reads TGCAGCGTGGACGAGAACTCGCAAGAGACCCAGTACTTC. This gives the protein CSVDENSQETQYF. V is TRBV29-1 and J is TRBJ2-5; D gene ambiguous. The CDR3 extends over 13 amino acids. Germline loops: CDR1 SQVTM, CDR2 ANQGSEA. V was clipped by 6 bases and J by 2 bases, with 13 bases between them.

The chain combines TRBV29-1 with TRBJ1-2; D ambiguous. Germline CDR1 reads SQVTM; CDR2 reads ANQGSEA. The V and J ends lost 4 bases and 8 bases respectively, with 17 bases between them. CDR3 size: 13 residues. DNA for the CDR3: TGCAGCGTTGGATTGAGGGAGGCCGTAGGCTACACCTTC. The encoded protein is CSVGLREAVGYTF. Full variable domain (missing parts from reference TRBV29-1 and TRBJ1-2): SAVISQKPSRDICQRGTSLTIQCQVDSQVTMMFWYRQQPGQSLTLIATANQGSEATYESGFVIDKFPISRPNLTFSTLTVSNMSPEDSSIYLCSVGLREAVGYTFGSGTRLTVV.

This CDR3 reads CASSFLAGGSTGELFF. CDR3 coding DNA: TGTGCCAGCAGCTTCCTAGCGGGAGGGAGCACCGGGGAGCTGTTTTTT. The chain carries TRBV5-4 and TRBJ2-2; 12 bases are shared with TRBD2. Germline assignment: CDR1 SGHNT and CDR2 YYREEE (reference sequence). V trimming: 2 bases; J trimming: 4 bases; junction bases outside the gene matches: 3. CDR3 length: 16 amino acids.

V and J are TRBV2 and TRBJ2-7; D is undetermined. CDR3 length: 14 residues. The V gene lost 0 bases and the J gene lost 3 bases, with 9 bases spanning the gap. CDR1 and CDR2 from the germline V gene are SNHLY and FYNNEI. CDR3: CASSEALWGYEQYF. The CDR3 bases are TGTGCCAGCAGTGAAGCGCTTTGGGGCTACGAGCAGTACTTC.

The CDR3 loop is CASSRGQGDGYTF. The CDR3 DNA reads as TGTGCCAGCAGCCGAGGACAGGGGGACGGCTACACCTTC. V usage is TRBV7-9 and J usage is TRBJ1-2, with 10 bases aligning to TRBD1. The CDR3 length is 13 residues. V shed 5 bases and J 8 bases; nucleotides not matched to a gene: 5. From germline, CDR1 is SEHNR and CDR2 FQNEAQ (reference sequence).

The V and J genes are TRBV11-2 and TRBJ1-1; no firm D call. The CDR3 consists of 15 residues. Germline CDR1 reads SGHAT; CDR2 reads FQNNGV. Between the trimmed V and J ends, which lost 1 base and 1 base, there was a span of 10 bases. Here the CDR3 reads CASSLAWVENTEAFF. CDR3 in DNA: TGTGCCAGCAGCTTAGCATGGGTTGAGAACACTGAAGCTTTCTTT.

The chain is built from TRBV9 and TRBJ2-1; D assignment may be TRBD1 or TRBD2 (5 bases each). This CDR3 spans 17 amino acids. The germline V and J ends were trimmed by 0 bases and 2 bases, with 15 bases remaining between them. Germline CDR1 and CDR2: SGDLS and YYNGEE. In DNA, the CDR3 is TGTGCCAGCAGCGTAGATGGGGGTAGGGCAACCTACAATGAGCAGTTCTTC. Translated, it gives CASSVDGGRATYNEQFF.

J is TRBJ1-1 and V is TRBV14; D possibly corresponds to TRBD1 (5 bases). CDR3 length: 13 amino acids. Germline CDR1 and CDR2: SGHDN and FVKESK. V was pared by 9 bases and J by 3 bases, with 14 bases between. The chain's CDR3 is CASSGGIYTEAFF. The CDR3 nucleotides are TGTGCCAGTAGTGGGGGGATATACACTGAAGCTTTCTTT. Looking up the rest from reference TRBV14 and TRBJ1-1 gives the full variable domain: EAGVTQFPSHSVIEKGQTVTLRCDPISGHDNLYWYRRVMGKEIKFLLHFVKESKQDESGMPNNRFLAERTGGTYSTLKVQPAELEDSGVYFCASSGGIYTEAFFGQGTRLTVV.

The rearrangement joins TRBV2 to TRBJ2-2; 7 positions agree with TRBD1. The CDR3 sequence is 13 residues long. Germline-derived CDR1 and CDR2 are SNHLY and FYNNEI. With V trimmed by 6 bases and J by 8 bases, 6 bases remained unmatched. The CDR3 region has the DNA TGTGCCAGCAGCGACAGGGATCAAGGGGAGCTGTTTTTT. The encoded protein is CASSDRDQGELFF. The variable domain in full, completed from reference TRBV2 and TRBJ2-2, reads EPEVTQTPSHQVTQMGQEVILRCVPISNHLYFYWYRQILGQKVEFLVSFYNNEISEKSEIFDDQFSVERPDGSNFTLKIRSTKLEDSAMYFCASSDRDQGELFFGEGSRLTVL.

The chain uses TRBV5-6 and TRBJ1-3; D call uncertain. With 0 bases removed from V and 2 bases from J, the gap between germline ends came to 9 bases. Per germline, CDR1 SGHDT and CDR2 YYEEEE. The CDR3 is 15 residues long. The CDR3 sequence is CASSLDVTAGNTIYF. In DNA, the CDR3 is TGTGCCAGCAGCTTGGACGTCACGGCTGGAAACACCATATATTTT. Together with reference TRBV5-6 and TRBJ1-3, the CDR3 gives the full variable domain: DAGVTQSPTHLIKTRGQQVTLRCSPKSGHDTVSWYQQALGQGPQFIFQYYEEEERQRGNFPDRFSGHQFPNYSSELNVNALLLGDSALYLCASSLDVTAGNTIYFGEGSWLTVV.

V is TRBV29-1 and J is TRBJ1-1; possible D gene TRBD1, 6 bases. Germline V gene lookup returns CDR1 SQVTM and CDR2 ANQGSEA. CDR3 length: 13 residues. V was trimmed by 6 bases and J by 4 bases, leaving 15 bases between them. The CDR3 reads CSVMEQGPTEAFF. CDR3 nucleotides: TGCAGCGTGATGGAGCAGGGGCCCACTGAAGCTTTCTTT.

The chain is built from TRBV9 and TRBJ2-2; no clear D gene. The CDR3 consists of 15 residues. Per the germline V gene, CDR1 is SGDLS and CDR2 is YYNGEE. Trimming removed 0 bases at V and 0 bases at J, with 6 bases between. As DNA, the CDR3 is TGTGCCAGCAGCGTAGTTAGTACGAACACCGGGGAGCTGTTTTTT. It encodes CASSVVSTNTGELFF. Combining the CDR3 with reference TRBV9 and TRBJ2-2 gives the whole variable domain DSGVTQTPKHLITATGQRVTLRCSPRSGDLSVYWYQQSLDQGLQFLIQYYNGEERAKGNILERFSAQQFPDLHSELNLSSLELGDSALYFCASSVVSTNTGELFFGEGSRLTVL.

This clone appeared once. The chain recombines TRBV2 with TRBJ1-1; 7 bases fit TRBD1. This CDR3 contains 15 residues. Unmatched junction bases numbered 12, after V lost 4 bases and J lost 7 bases. Germline assignment: CDR1 SNHLY and CDR2 FYNNEI. The CDR3 nucleotides read TGTGCCAGCAGTGTGCCCCTAGGGACAGACCTTGAAGCTTTCTTT. It yields the protein CASSVPLGTDLEAFF.

The gene calls are TRBV30 and TRBJ2-6, with D maybe TRBD2 (5 bases). Between the trimmed V and J ends, which lost 2 bases and 3 bases, there was a span of 17 bases. The CDR3 contains 17 residues. Germline V gene sequence: CDR1 GTSNPN, CDR2 SVGIG (reference sequence). CDR3 loop: CAWSPRAGIFGANVLTF. DNA of the CDR3: TGTGCCTGGAGTCCCCGGGCCGGGATTTTTGGGGCCAACGTCCTGACTTTC.

A word on this clone: In the same sample, other DNA sequences code for this CDR3. V and J are TRBV7-2 and TRBJ1-3; D gene ambiguous. CDR1 and CDR2 from the germline V gene are SGHTA and FQGNSA. V lost 5 bases and J lost 1, with 3 bases in between. The CDR3 length is 12 residues. This chain's CDR3 is CASSHSGNTIYF. CDR3 nucleotides: TGTGCCAGCAGCCATTCTGGAAACACCATATATTTT.

The J gene is TRBJ2-7, the V gene TRBV28; no reliable D call. This CDR3 comprises 12 residues. Germline loops: CDR1 MDHEN, CDR2 SYDVKM. V was shortened by 6 bases and J by 9 bases, with 15 bases between the two germline ends. The CDR3 nucleotides read TGTGCCAGCAGCCCGCCGATCGTGTCGCAGTACTTC. Amino acids: CASSPPIVSQYF.

This clone was seen just once. The rearrangement links TRBV29-1 to TRBJ1-1; 8 bases are a match to TRBD1. The CDR3 totals 14 residues. Germline CDR1 SQVTM, CDR2 ANQGSEA. Trimming cost V 6 bases and J 6 bases; bases outside gene matches: 12. In nucleotides, the CDR3 is TGCAGCGTCTGTAGTAGGACAGGGACCTCTGAAGCTTTCTTT. It yields the protein CSVCSRTGTSEAFF.

The V gene is TRBV10-3, the J gene TRBJ2-2; unclear D gene. V was clipped by 8 bases and J by 3 bases, with 7 bases between them. The CDR3 runs 12 residues. The germline gives CDR1 ENHRY, CDR2 SYGVKD. Written as DNA, the CDR3 is TGTGCCATCTCCAGTTACACCGGGGAGCTGTTTTTT. Amino acid sequence: CAISSYTGELFF.

V gene TRBV4-1 combines with J gene TRBJ2-1; D possibly corresponds to TRBD2 (5 bases). Trimming shortened V by 1 base and J by 5 bases, and 15 bases separated the two germline ends. CDR1 and CDR2 from the germline V gene are MGHRA and YSYEKL. The CDR3 totals 16 residues. In DNA form, the CDR3 reads TGCGCCAGCAGCCAAGCCGCTCGCCTCGGGAACAATGAGCAGTTCTTC. As protein: CASSQAARLGNNEQFF.

The chain's CDR3 is CASRQIEKLFF. CDR3 in DNA: TGTGCCAGCAGGCAAATTGAAAAACTGTTTTTT. The genes are TRBV28 and TRBJ1-4; D gene ambiguous. Deletions cut 6 bases from V and 7 bases from J, with 6 bases between. The CDR3 sequence is 11 residues long. Germline values: CDR1 MDHEN, CDR2 SYDVKM.

This chain connects TRBV5-1 to TRBJ2-5, with TRBD1 identical over 7 bases. The ends lost 3 bases at V and 5 bases at J; junction bases unmatched: 10. Germline V gene lookup returns CDR1 SGHRS and CDR2 YFSETQ. The CDR3 length is 15 residues. The DNA for the CDR3 is TGCGCCAGCAGCTCGGGCCCCACAGGGGTCGAGACCCAGTACTTC. Protein sequence: CASSSGPTGVETQYF.

The chain uses TRBV7-9 and TRBJ1-5; D remains ambiguous. The V and J ends lost 5 bases and 4 bases respectively, with 18 bases between them. The CDR3 is made up of 16 amino acids. The germline V gene encodes CDR1 SEHNR and CDR2 FQNEAQ (reference sequence). The CDR3 loop reads CASSLSIGFGNQPQHF. The DNA of the CDR3 is TGTGCCAGCAGCCTTAGTATAGGGTTTGGAAATCAGCCCCAGCATTTT.